Shown below are 7 T cell receptor beta chains from a single sample sequenced in a study of CD8 T cells in ankylosing spondylitis. TCRdb fed the 5' RACE reads into MiXCR, producing one record per CDR3 protein. The sample records fewer than 400,000 distinct CDR3 sequences, about 14% being singletons. Material for sequencing was blood, either unsorted or a sorted T cell fraction (not recorded which). The receptors stem from a male donor with ankylosing spondylitis or in good health (not recorded which).

The table lists this clonotype with a few counts. V and J are TRBV12-3 or TRBV12-4 and TRBJ1-1; unclear D gene. Trimming took 3 bases from V and 7 from J, leaving 12 bases between them. This CDR3 is 13 amino acids long. The CDR3: CASSFESLSEAFF. CDR3 coding DNA: TGTGCCAGCAGTTTTGAGAGTCTGAGTGAAGCTTTCTTT.

This clonotype has a handful of counts. The chain links TRBV5-1 to TRBJ2-5, with 8 bases aligning to TRBD1. CDR1 is SGHRS, CDR2 YFSETQ, per germline. The CDR3 is made up of 14 amino acids. The junction had 3 bases not matched to a gene; V was cut back by 4 bases and J by 1 base. CDR3 sequence reads: CASSPGQGQETQYF. CDR3 nucleotide sequence: TGCGCCAGCAGCCCCGGACAGGGCCAAGAGACCCAGTACTTC.

This clonotype has ten or more counts. This chain joins TRBV29-1 and TRBJ1-3; 8 bases fit TRBD1. The CDR3 has 14 residues. Germline assignment: CDR1 SQVTM and CDR2 ANQGSEA. Trimming took 1 base from V and 4 from J; bases not matched to a gene: 3. The CDR3 nucleotides read TGCAGCGTTGAAGCCAGGGGGCCCGGAAACACCATATATTTT. Protein sequence: CSVEARGPGNTIYF.

This clonotype was recorded many times. The chain links TRBV5-1 to TRBJ2-1; D gene uncertain. The CDR3 spans 12 residues. Trimming stripped 7 bases from V and 6 bases from J, with 11 bases between. CDR1 SGHRS and CDR2 YFSETQ come from the germline V gene. The DNA of the CDR3 is TGCGCCAGCCGATCCCCTCGCAATGAGCAGTTCTTC. Protein: CASRSPRNEQFF. The whole variable domain, remainder taken from reference TRBV5-1 and TRBJ2-1, is KAGVTQTPRYLIKTRGQQVTLSCSPISGHRSVSWYQQTPGQGLQFLFEYFSETQRNKGNFPGRFSGRQFSNSRSEMNVSTLELGDSALYLCASRSPRNEQFFGPGTRLTVL.

The V call is TRBV5-1, the J call TRBJ1-2; TRBD1 agrees at 8 bases. Germline V lookup: CDR1 SGHRS, CDR2 YFSETQ. Trimming removed 3 bases from V and 6 bases from J; junction bases left unmatched: 4. The CDR3 covers 13 residues. The CDR3 region is CASSSMTGDGYTF. The CDR3 DNA is TGCGCCAGCAGCTCGATGACAGGGGATGGCTACACCTTC.

The rearrangement uses TRBV7-2 and TRBJ2-7; D may be TRBD2 (6 bases). Trimming removed 5 bases at V and 4 bases at J, with 18 bases between. The germline V gene encodes CDR1 SGHTA and CDR2 FQGNSA. This CDR3 spans 15 amino acids. This chain's CDR3 is CASSLRGTESYEQYF. CDR3 nucleotide sequence: TGTGCCAGCAGCCTAAGAGGGACTGAGTCTTACGAGCAGTACTTC. Full variable domain (outside the CDR3, taken from reference TRBV7-2 and TRBJ2-7): GAGVSQSPSNKVTEKGKDVELRCDPISGHTALYWYRQSLGQGLEFLIYFQGNSAPDKSGLPSDRFSAERTGGSVSTLTIQRTQQEDSAVYLCASSLRGTESYEQYFGPGTRLTVT.

This clonotype was seen more than once but under ten times. The chain employs TRBV12-3 or TRBV12-4 and TRBJ1-2, with D maybe TRBD1 (6 bases). V was cut by 4 bases and J by 1 base, with 10 bases left in between. The CDR3 sequence is 14 residues long. CDR3 bases: TGTGCCAGCAGTTCAGGGGTTCTTAACTATGGCTACACCTTC. Amino acid sequence: CASSSGVLNYGYTF.